These T cell receptor beta chains were read from a single sample in a study of control samples from healthy donors and cancer patients. Some clones are missing from TCRdb's copy, which holds only in-frame ones; the method was immunoSEQ multiplex PCR. Among approximately 110,000 clones listed, roughly 89% were seen once. The sequenced sample consisted of blood. The receptors were gathered from a woman in her forties or fifties in good health. The CDR3 runs from the conserved cysteine through the conserved F or W. The order of the fields is J gene, clone size, D gene, V gene, CDR3 protein, CDR3 DNA. The D gene is left open where the match is weak. Size is omitted from some rows. Given values are once, few, many or a class for expanded clones.

j_call: TRBJ1-6
clone_size: .
d_call: .
v_call: TRBV27
cdr3_aa: CASSFGGSNNSPLHF
cdr3_nt: TGTGCCAGCAGTTTCGGGGGTTCGAATAATTCACCCCTCCACTTT

j_call: TRBJ1-5
clone_size: once
d_call: .
v_call: TRBV30
cdr3_aa: CAWSDPTPPGNQPQHF
cdr3_nt: TGTGCCTGGAGTGACCCGACACCCCCGGGCAATCAGCCCCAGCATTTT

j_call: TRBJ1-1
clone_size: once
d_call: .
v_call: TRBV21-1
cdr3_aa: CASSRDRGLRTEAFF
cdr3_nt: TGTGCCAGCAGCAGGGACAGGGGGCTTCGGACTGAAGCTTTCTTT

j_call: TRBJ2-5
clone_size: .
d_call: .
v_call: TRBV9
cdr3_aa: CASSVAWGQGRETQYF
cdr3_nt: TGTGCCAGCAGCGTAGCTTGGGGGCAGGGTCGAGAGACCCAGTACTTC

j_call: TRBJ1-1
clone_size: few
d_call: TRBD1
v_call: TRBV6-5
cdr3_aa: CASWPGQQMNTEAFF
cdr3_nt: TGTGCCAGCTGGCCGGGACAGCAAATGAACACTGAAGCTTTCTTT

j_call: TRBJ2-3
clone_size: .
d_call: TRBD2
v_call: TRBV9
cdr3_aa: CASSVGQGGTDTQYF
cdr3_nt: TGTGCCAGCAGCGTAGGGCAGGGAGGGACAGATACGCAGTATTTT

j_call: TRBJ2-7
clone_size: .
d_call: TRBD2
v_call: TRBV29-1
cdr3_aa: CSAMTSGKDEQYF
cdr3_nt: TGCAGCGCTATGACTAGCGGGAAGGACGAGCAGTACTTC

j_call: TRBJ2-3
clone_size: .
d_call: TRBD1
v_call: TRBV10-3
cdr3_aa: CAIRGDRGPDTQYF
cdr3_nt: TGTGCCATCAGGGGGGACAGGGGCCCAGATACGCAGTATTTT

j_call: TRBJ2-3
clone_size: .
d_call: .
v_call: TRBV10-3
cdr3_aa: CAIRPGLTPDTQYF
cdr3_nt: TGTGCCATCAGACCTGGACTAACTCCGGATACGCAGTATTTT

j_call: TRBJ1-2
clone_size: .
d_call: .
v_call: TRBV27
cdr3_aa: CASMGNYGYTF
cdr3_nt: TGTGCCAGCATGGGGAACTATGGCTACACCTTC

j_call: TRBJ2-2
clone_size: .
d_call: .
v_call: TRBV7-2
cdr3_aa: CASSLVAANTGELFF
cdr3_nt: TGTGCCAGCAGCTTAGTAGCGGCGAACACCGGGGAGCTGTTTTTT

j_call: TRBJ2-1
clone_size: .
d_call: .
v_call: TRBV5-1
cdr3_aa: CASSSEGDEQFF
cdr3_nt: TGCGCCAGCAGCTCTGAGGGTGATGAGCAGTTCTTC

j_call: TRBJ1-1
clone_size: few
d_call: TRBD1
v_call: TRBV7-9
cdr3_aa: CASSYMIGGGTEAFF
cdr3_nt: TGTGCCAGCAGCTACATGATAGGGGGCGGCACTGAAGCTTTCTTT

j_call: TRBJ1-6
clone_size: .
d_call: .
v_call: TRBV14
cdr3_aa: CASSRMVGGSNSPLHF
cdr3_nt: TGTGCCAGCAGCCGCATGGTCGGGGGCAGTAATTCACCCCTCCACTTT

j_call: TRBJ2-3
clone_size: .
d_call: .
v_call: TRBV15
cdr3_aa: CATSRASTDTQYF
cdr3_nt: TGTGCCACCAGCAGAGCGAGCACAGATACGCAGTATTTT

j_call: TRBJ1-3
clone_size: .
d_call: .
v_call: TRBV18
cdr3_aa: CASSPGSSSGNTIYF
cdr3_nt: TGTGCCAGCTCACCAGGGAGTTCCTCTGGAAACACCATATATTTT

j_call: TRBJ1-1
clone_size: .
d_call: .
v_call: TRBV6-2/TRBV6-3
cdr3_aa: CASSYSAQGLRTEAFF
cdr3_nt: TGTGCCAGCAGTTACTCCGCTCAGGGGCTGAGGACTGAAGCTTTCTTT

j_call: TRBJ2-7
clone_size: .
d_call: .
v_call: TRBV5-5
cdr3_aa: CASSLTGVGYEQYF
cdr3_nt: TGTGCCAGCAGCCTCACAGGAGTTGGCTACGAGCAGTACTTC

j_call: TRBJ1-5
clone_size: .
d_call: .
v_call: TRBV12-3/TRBV12-4
cdr3_aa: CASSLGQPQHF
cdr3_nt: TGTGCCAGCAGTTTAGGTCAGCCCCAGCATTTT

j_call: TRBJ1-2
clone_size: few
d_call: .
v_call: TRBV5-6
cdr3_aa: CASSLRDGYTF
cdr3_nt: TGTGCCAGCAGCTTGAGGGATGGCTACACCTTC

j_call: TRBJ2-7
clone_size: .
d_call: TRBD1
v_call: TRBV2
cdr3_aa: CARAGTGNEQYF
cdr3_nt: TGTGCCAGGGCGGGGACAGGTAACGAGCAGTACTTC

j_call: TRBJ2-2
clone_size: .
d_call: .
v_call: TRBV4-1
cdr3_aa: CASRALPGELFF
cdr3_nt: TGCGCCAGCAGGGCCTTACCCGGGGAGCTGTTTTTT

j_call: TRBJ2-3
clone_size: .
d_call: TRBD2
v_call: TRBV18
cdr3_aa: CASSGRTSETDTQYF
cdr3_nt: TGTGCCAGCTCAGGGCGGACTAGCGAAACAGATACGCAGTATTTT

j_call: TRBJ1-2
clone_size: once
d_call: .
v_call: TRBV20-1
cdr3_aa: CSARENYGYTF
cdr3_nt: TGCAGTGCTAGAGAGAACTATGGCTACACCTTC

j_call: TRBJ2-7
clone_size: .
d_call: .
v_call: TRBV12-3/TRBV12-4
cdr3_aa: CASSFYRSYEQYF
cdr3_nt: TGTGCCAGCAGTTTTTACCGATCCTACGAGCAGTACTTC

j_call: TRBJ2-5
clone_size: .
d_call: .
v_call: TRBV10-1
cdr3_aa: CASSDRRSQETQYF
cdr3_nt: TGCGCCAGCAGTGATCGGCGGAGCCAAGAGACCCAGTACTTC

j_call: TRBJ1-6
clone_size: .
d_call: TRBD1
v_call: TRBV6-4
cdr3_aa: CASSEIPGGSSPLHF
cdr3_nt: TGTGCCAGCAGTGAGATCCCAGGGGGTTCTTCACCCCTCCACTTT

j_call: TRBJ2-2
clone_size: .
d_call: TRBD1
v_call: TRBV2
cdr3_aa: CATFTGVSTGELFF
cdr3_nt: TGTGCCACCTTTACAGGGGTGAGCACCGGGGAGCTGTTTTTT